This TCR beta chain was observed in a study of CD8 T cells in ankylosing spondylitis (dated by TCRdb to the late 2010s). Regarding the complete study: The study profiled T cell receptor beta repertoires in healthy donors and ankylosing spondylitis patients to find disease-linked TCR variants. The full study cohort was made up of about two dozen ankylosing spondylitis patients and roughly 98 healthy donors. Peripheral blood was sampled, and synovial fluid was additionally collected from ankylosing spondylitis patients. The study at large found these results: According to the report, matched synovial fluid samples from ankylosing spondylitis patients were significantly enriched for the disease-linked clones. Blood from ankylosing spondylitis patients appeared to be characterized by a TCR beta motif composed of eight or nine highly homologous amino acid variants. Some motif variants had previously been reported in the synovial fluid and blood of reactive arthritis patients, which suggests shared mechanisms of disease initiation. A CD8+ phenotype was shown by the disease-linked clones, which were found at relatively low frequencies in peripheral blood.

For this chain, trimming is 4 bases at the V end and 2 bases at the J end, and the number of junction bases without a gene match is 9. CDR1 and CDR2 were assigned from the germline V gene as MDHEN and SYDVKM. Including cysteine and phenylalanine, the CDR3 has 16 amino acids. CDR3 DNA only is kept here, 48 bases in frame from base 1. In this sample, this clonotype turned up many times. Its recognized antigen is unknown. Per-base qualities were not stored, and no clone one base away is much larger. The run used an Illumina HiSeq 2500. TCR beta libraries were prepared by quantitative 5'-RACE with molecular barcodes. The study's processing was this. A new computational method based on a probabilistic model of VDJ rearrangement was used to identify disease-linked TCR variants. TCRdb itself trimmed the public reads at Q25 with fastp, ran MiXCR and retained productive beta chains. One record per CDR3 amino acid sequence lists the most common genes and DNA. These V and J calls are TCRdb output, not the study's own analysis. For this sample the table gives some 95,000 distinct CDR3 sequences, of which roughly 8.8% were detected only once. Roughly 5.5% of the sample is taken by the ten largest.

The chain couples TRBV28 to TRBJ2-5; 8 of the junction bases match TRBD1. The specimen was blood, either unsorted or a sorted T cell fraction (not recorded which). This receptor was identified in a male donor with ankylosing spondylitis or in good health (not recorded which). The nucleotides are TGTGCCAGCAGTTCCCCCCGACAGGGGACTCAAGAGACCCAGTACTTC. Protein translation: CASSSPRQGTQETQYF.